This TCR beta chain is drawn from a study of T cell responses to AZD1222 COVID-19 vaccine. Study summary: Second doses that came at about 4 or about 12 weeks were put together.

Some clones are missing from TCRdb's copy, which holds only in-frame ones; the method was immunoSEQ multiplex PCR. This table holds about 120,000 clones, approximately 87% found once. To note about this clone: Its antigen is not identified.

Regarding the study as a whole: A rise in Spike-specific TCR breadth and depth followed two AZD1222 doses. Donors, mostly white British, included more females; clonal diversity was possibly underestimated. Spike-wide coverage was observed for vaccine-associated CD4 TCRs, with dominant responses at 160-218 and 743-854.

This CDR3 is 14 amino acids long. The J segment lost 6 bases and the V segment lost 3 bases, leaving 5 bases of the junction unmatched. Germline CDR1 is LNHNV and CDR2 is YYDKDF (reference sequence). Sequencing used peripheral blood, obtained on day 0 of AZD1222 vaccination. This sequence was found in an adult in good health. The gene calls are TRBV15 and TRBJ1-2; 9 positions agree with TRBD1. CDR3 residues: CATSRDRGRDGYTF. The CDR3 DNA reads TGTGCCACCAGCAGGGACAGGGGAAGGGATGGCTACACCTTC. Based on the CDR3 plus reference TRBV15 and TRBJ1-2, the full variable domain is DAMVIQNPRYQVTQFGKPVTLSCSQTLNHNVMYWYQQKSSQAPKLLFHYYDKDFNNEADTPDNFQSRRPNTSFCFLDIRSPGLGDTAMYLCATSRDRGRDGYTFGSGTRLTVV.